Following are 27 T cell receptor beta chains from one sample sequenced in a study of cytomegalovirus exposure and HLA in healthy donors (dated by TCRdb to about 2017). Library prep was done by the immunoSEQ multiplex PCR assay. The multiplex PCR relied on a mix of 60 forward primers for TCR Vbeta segments and 13 reverse primers for TCR Jbeta segments. TCRdb mirrors the immuneACCESS table, restricted to in-frame sequences. Some clones are absent from its copies; in checked studies, under half trace to an unresolved V gene, and the reason for the others is unknown. For this sample there are about 140,000 clones; almost 80% appear just once. The top ten clones comprise more than 0.95% of the sample. Source material: PBMCs. The receptors were sampled from a man younger than 30 in good health and CMV-seronegative.

The chain links TRBV2 to TRBJ1-6; D unresolved. CDR3 length equals 13 residues. Trimming stripped 7 bases from V and 1 base from J, with 5 bases between. Germline CDR1 and CDR2: SNHLY and FYNNEI. CDR3 residues: CASKASYNSPLHF. The CDR3, as DNA: TGTGCCAGCAAAGCGTCCTATAATTCACCCCTCCACTTT.

The chain joins TRBV5-1 to TRBJ1-2; the D gene is possibly TRBD1 (6 bases). V lost 7 bases and J lost 6, with 13 bases in between. Looked up from germline, CDR1 is SGHRS and CDR2 is YFSETQ. This CDR3 spans 12 amino acids. In DNA form, the CDR3 reads TGCGCCAGCCGAGGGGGATTCGATGGCTACACCTTC. It yields the protein CASRGGFDGYTF. Using reference TRBV5-1 and TRBJ1-2 for the parts outside the CDR3, the full variable domain is KAGVTQTPRYLIKTRGQQVTLSCSPISGHRSVSWYQQTPGQGLQFLFEYFSETQRNKGNFPGRFSGRQFSNSRSEMNVSTLELGDSALYLCASRGGFDGYTFGSGTRLTVV.

V usage is TRBV5-8 and J usage is TRBJ1-3, with 7 bases fitting TRBD1. CDR1 is SGHTS, CDR2 YDEGEE, per germline. The ends lost 1 base at V and 9 bases at J; junction bases unmatched: 10. CDR3 length equals 15 residues. The CDR3 DNA sequence: TGTGCCAGCAGCTTGAGGGACAGTGGCCGTGGCACCATATATTTT. Translation gives CASSLRDSGRGTIYF.

The J gene is TRBJ1-5, the V gene TRBV25-1; possibly TRBD1 for D (5 bases). Per the germline V gene, CDR1 is MGHDK and CDR2 is SYGVNS. With 3 bases removed from V and 2 bases from J, the gap between germline ends came to 5 bases. This CDR3 has 13 residues. The CDR3 DNA reads as TGTGCCAGCAGTGAGACAGGCAATCAGCCCCAGCATTTT. Amino acid sequence: CASSETGNQPQHF.

The V gene is TRBV4-1, the J gene TRBJ1-1; a weak D match, TRBD1 (5 bases). The ends were cut back, 0 bases at V and 0 bases at J, with 8 bases in the middle. CDR1 MGHRA and CDR2 YSYEKL come from the germline V gene. This CDR3 is built from 15 residues. The CDR3 is CASSQERTLNTEAFF. In DNA, the CDR3 is TGCGCCAGCAGCCAAGAGAGGACACTGAACACTGAAGCTTTCTTT.

This clone was observed a few times. The chain combines TRBV10-3 with TRBJ1-1; possibly TRBD1 for D (5 bases). The CDR3 contains 16 residues. The V end lost 0 bases, the J end lost 2 bases, and 13 bases lay between the germline ends. Germline V CDR1 and CDR2: ENHRY, SYGVKD. CDR3 amino acids: CAISESFGGTNTEAFF. Written as DNA, the CDR3 is TGTGCCATCAGTGAGTCGTTCGGGGGAACAAACACTGAAGCTTTCTTT.

The V call is TRBV7-9, the J call TRBJ2-7; the D gene is possibly TRBD1 (6 bases). This CDR3 has 15 residues. CDR1 is SEHNR and CDR2 is FQNEAQ in the germline V gene (reference sequence). The V end was cut by 5 bases, the J end by 2 bases, with 16 bases between. DNA for the CDR3: TGTGCCAGCAGCCTCAGGGGCCCCAGACCCTACGAGCAGTACTTC. Amino acids: CASSLRGPRPYEQYF.

The V gene is TRBV6-1, the J gene TRBJ1-1; the D gene is possibly TRBD1 (6 bases). Germline CDR1 reads MNHNS; CDR2 reads SASEGT. The germline V and J ends were trimmed by 7 bases and 1 base, with 13 bases remaining between them. The CDR3 extends over 14 amino acids. The DNA for the CDR3 is TGTGCCAGCACTAAGGGGGTCGGGAACACTGAAGCTTTCTTT. It specifies CASTKGVGNTEAFF.

The genes are TRBV4-2 and TRBJ1-1; D perhaps matches TRBD1 (6 bases). CDR1 is LGHNA, CDR2 YNFKEQ, per germline. V was trimmed by 5 bases and J by 1 base, leaving 11 bases between them. The CDR3 is made up of 14 amino acids. CDR3 region: CASSARQENTEAFF. The CDR3 nucleotides are TGTGCCAGCAGCGCAAGACAGGAGAACACTGAAGCTTTCTTT.

Turning to this clone: One end of the junction does not line up with germline, which may come from a read error. This chain connects TRBV7-9 to TRBJ1-1; D unclear. This CDR3 comprises 12 residues. From germline, CDR1 is SEHNR and CDR2 FQNEAQ (reference sequence). The CDR3 DNA sequence: TGTTCCAGCAGCCCCGTTAGAACTGAAGCTTTCTTT. Residues: CSSSPVRTEAFF.

This CDR3 reads CAISESWDSLADTQYF. The CDR3 nucleotides are TGTGCCATCAGTGAGTCTTGGGACTCCCTGGCAGATACGCAGTATTTT. V gene TRBV10-3 combines with J gene TRBJ2-3, with D perhaps TRBD2 (6 bases). Germline V gene lookup returns CDR1 ENHRY and CDR2 SYGVKD. V lost 0 bases and J 4 bases, leaving 14 bases between the germline ends. This CDR3 contains 16 residues.

V gene TRBV15 combines with J gene TRBJ2-7; tentative D call: TRBD1 (6 bases). V was clipped by 5 bases and J by 0 bases, with 17 bases between them. Germline values: CDR1 LNHNV, CDR2 YYDKDF (reference sequence). The CDR3 has 16 residues. The CDR3 bases are TGTGCCACCAGCCCTATTCAGGGGTCCCGCTCCTACGAGCAGTACTTC. This sequence encodes CATSPIQGSRSYEQYF.

This clone was counted only a few times. DNA of the CDR3: TGTGCCAGCAGGCCCCAGGGGGACAATCAGCCCCAGCATTTT. Its translation: CASRPQGDNQPQHF. The J gene is TRBJ1-5, the V gene TRBV28; TRBD1 matches 7 bases. Trimming removed 6 bases from V and 3 bases from J; junction bases left unmatched: 5. There are 14 residues in the CDR3. CDR1 and CDR2 (germline): MDHEN, SYDVKM.

With respect to this clone: Other DNA variants within this sample encode the same CDR3. This chain links TRBV9 with TRBJ2-1, with a tentative D call TRBD1 (6 bases). Germline CDR1 is SGDLS and CDR2 is YYNGEE. The CDR3 runs 15 residues. The germline V and J ends were trimmed by 0 bases and 1 base, with 8 bases remaining between them. The CDR3 reads CASSVVGASYNEQFF. In DNA form, the CDR3 reads TGTGCCAGCAGCGTAGTGGGGGCTTCCTACAATGAGCAGTTCTTC.

This clone was found once. This chain joins TRBV4-2 and TRBJ2-1; a possible D gene is TRBD1 (6 bases). The CDR3 runs 14 residues. The V gene lost 4 bases and the J gene lost 5 bases, with 12 bases spanning the gap. CDR1 and CDR2 (germline): LGHNA, YNFKEQ. The chain's CDR3 is CASSLRDTNNEQFF. In nucleotides, the CDR3 is TGTGCCAGCAGCCTCCGGGACACCAACAATGAGCAGTTCTTC.

This clone occurred a few times. This chain connects TRBV9 to TRBJ2-7, with TRBD1 matching over 10 bases. V was clipped by 3 bases and J by 3 bases; unmatched bases: 6. Germline V gives CDR1 SGDLS, CDR2 YYNGEE. CDR3 length: 15 residues. CDR3 DNA sequence: TGTGCCAGCAGCGCCAGGACAGGGGGAAACTACGAGCAGTACTTC. This encodes CASSARTGGNYEQYF.

The chain joins TRBV2 to TRBJ2-6; D uncertain. Between the trimmed V and J ends, which lost 6 bases and 0 bases, there was a span of 9 bases. There are 15 residues in the CDR3. Germline CDR1 is SNHLY and CDR2 is FYNNEI. The DNA of the CDR3 is TGTGCCAGCAGGGGCCTTGCCTCTGGGGCCAACGTCCTGACTTTC. Translation gives CASRGLASGANVLTF.

This chain uses TRBV5-6 with TRBJ1-6, with 9 bases that match TRBD1. This CDR3 has 15 amino acids. Losses at the gene ends were 3 bases for V and 14 bases for J; bases not matched to a gene: 12. The germline gives CDR1 SGHDT, CDR2 YYEEEE. The DNA for the CDR3 is TGTGCCAGCAGCTCCACTATCGGACAGGGGAGTGCCCTCCACTTT. This gives the protein CASSSTIGQGSALHF. Variable domain in full (rest from reference TRBV5-6 and TRBJ1-6): DAGVTQSPTHLIKTRGQQVTLRCSPKSGHDTVSWYQQALGQGPQFIFQYYEEEERQRGNFPDRFSGHQFPNYSSELNVNALLLGDSALYLCASSSTIGQGSALHFGNGTRLTVT.

The chain couples TRBV4-1 to TRBJ2-1; the D gene is possibly TRBD2 (6 bases). The length of the CDR3 is 18 residues. Deletions cut 2 bases from V and 5 bases from J, with 22 bases between. CDR1 and CDR2 (germline): MGHRA, YSYEKL. The CDR3 is CASSQSGGDRLVNNEQFF. The CDR3 DNA follows: TGCGCCAGCAGCCAAAGCGGAGGGGACCGACTAGTCAACAATGAGCAGTTCTTC.

The V call is TRBV7-9, the J call TRBJ1-2, with 10 bases identical to TRBD1. The V gene end was trimmed by 5 bases and the J gene end by 6 bases; junction bases not matched to a gene: 3. The CDR3 totals 13 residues. Germline lookup yields CDR1 SEHNR and CDR2 FQNEAQ (reference sequence). The CDR3 protein is CASSRGTGDGYTF. The CDR3 region has the DNA TGTGCCAGCAGCCGCGGGACAGGGGATGGCTACACCTTC.

This rearrangement joins TRBV4-1 to TRBJ2-7; 8 nucleotides agree with TRBD2. CDR1 is MGHRA and CDR2 is YSYEKL in the germline V gene. V was clipped by 0 bases and J by 3 bases; unmatched bases: 4. This CDR3 contains 15 residues. CDR3 protein: CASSQEGSGVYEQYF. CDR3 nucleotides: TGCGCCAGCAGCCAAGAAGGTAGCGGGGTCTACGAGCAGTACTTC.

The J gene is TRBJ1-1, the V gene TRBV11-2, with D perhaps TRBD1 (5 bases). Germline V gene data show CDR1 as SGHAT and CDR2 as FQNNGV. V was trimmed by 0 bases and J by 3 bases, leaving 11 bases between them. The CDR3 consists of 15 residues. The DNA for the CDR3 is TGTGCCAGCAGCTTAGAAGTTGGGGGGGACACTGAAGCTTTCTTT. Translation gives CASSLEVGGDTEAFF. Filled out from reference TRBV11-2 and TRBJ1-1, the complete variable domain reads EAGVAQSPRYKIIEKRQSVAFWCNPISGHATLYWYQQILGQGPKLLIQFQNNGVVDDSQLPKDRFSAERLKGVDSTLKIQPAKLEDSAVYLCASSLEVGGDTEAFFGQGTRLTVV.

In its sample, this clone was seen a few times. This sequence joins TRBV7-6 and TRBJ2-1; 7 nucleotides align to TRBD2. With V trimmed by 8 bases and J by 6 bases, 10 bases remained unmatched. CDR1 and CDR2 from the germline V gene are SGHVS and FNYEAQ. This CDR3 spans 14 amino acids. The CDR3 here is CASELQAGANEQFF. CDR3 nucleotides: TGTGCCAGCGAGCTTCAGGCGGGAGCCAATGAGCAGTTCTTC.

This clone was counted a single time. CDR3: CASRSQKNTEAFF. Written as DNA, the CDR3 is TGTGCCAGCAGGTCCCAGAAGAACACTGAAGCTTTCTTT. This sequence joins TRBV27 and TRBJ1-1; D ambiguous. Trimming shortened V by 6 bases and J by 1 base, and 9 bases separated the two germline ends. The CDR3 spans 13 residues. The germline CDR1 and CDR2 sequences are MNHEY and SMNVEV (reference sequence).

The chain couples TRBV6-6 to TRBJ2-1; 11 bases align to TRBD2. CDR1 and CDR2 (germline): MNHNY, SVGAGI (reference sequence). The J segment lost 8 bases and the V segment lost 8 bases, leaving 11 bases of the junction unmatched. The CDR3 covers 15 residues. The CDR3 sequence is CASAPSLLAGDEQFF. Here the CDR3 DNA reads TGTGCCAGCGCTCCCTCGCTACTAGCGGGAGATGAGCAGTTCTTC.

V usage is TRBV6-1 and J usage is TRBJ1-1; 7 bases are a match to TRBD1. V dropped 6 bases and J dropped 0; count of bases not matched to a gene: 4. CDR3 length: 14 residues. CDR1 MNHNS and CDR2 SASEGT come from the germline V gene. The CDR3 sequence: CASRVTGLNTEAFF. CDR3 sequence (DNA): TGTGCCAGCAGGGTGACAGGGTTGAACACTGAAGCTTTCTTT.

In this sample, this clone turned up once. The V gene is TRBV11-1, the J gene TRBJ2-5; 7 nucleotides agree with TRBD1. CDR1 SGHAT and CDR2 FQDESV come from the germline V gene (reference sequence). Losses at the gene ends were 5 bases for V and 11 bases for J; bases not matched to a gene: 8. The CDR3 has 12 amino acids. The CDR3 spells CASSRTGVEQYF. The CDR3, as DNA: TGTGCCAGCAGCCGAACAGGGGTTGAGCAGTACTTC.